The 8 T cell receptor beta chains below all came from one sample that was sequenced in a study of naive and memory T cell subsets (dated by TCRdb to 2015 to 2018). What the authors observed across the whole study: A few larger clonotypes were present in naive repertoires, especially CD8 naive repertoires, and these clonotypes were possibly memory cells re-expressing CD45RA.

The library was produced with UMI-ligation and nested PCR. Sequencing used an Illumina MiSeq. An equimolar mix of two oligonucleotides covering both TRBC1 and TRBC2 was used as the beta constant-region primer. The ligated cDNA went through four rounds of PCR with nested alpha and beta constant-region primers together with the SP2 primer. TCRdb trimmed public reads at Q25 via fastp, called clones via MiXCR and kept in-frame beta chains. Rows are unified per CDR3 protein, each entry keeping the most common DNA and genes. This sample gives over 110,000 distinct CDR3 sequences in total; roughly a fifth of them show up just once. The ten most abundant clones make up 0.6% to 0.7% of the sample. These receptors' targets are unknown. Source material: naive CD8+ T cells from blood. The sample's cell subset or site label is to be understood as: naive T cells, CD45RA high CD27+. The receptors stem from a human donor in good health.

CDR3 in DNA: TGTGCCAGCAGTTACTTGGCGGGAGGGCCAGCAGATACGCAGTATTTT. This codes for CASSYLAGGPADTQYF. The rearrangement links TRBV6-5 to TRBJ2-3, with 9 bases identical to TRBD2. Germline loops: CDR1 MNHEY, CDR2 SVGAGI. With 1 base clipped from V and 4 bases from J, the junction kept 6 bases outside the gene matches. This CDR3 has 16 amino acids.

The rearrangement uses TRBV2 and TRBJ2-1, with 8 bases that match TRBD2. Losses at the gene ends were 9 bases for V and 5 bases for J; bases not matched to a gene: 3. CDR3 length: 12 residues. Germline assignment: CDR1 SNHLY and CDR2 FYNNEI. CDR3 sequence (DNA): TGTGCCAGTCGGGAGGGGCACAATGAGCAGTTCTTC. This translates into CASREGHNEQFF.

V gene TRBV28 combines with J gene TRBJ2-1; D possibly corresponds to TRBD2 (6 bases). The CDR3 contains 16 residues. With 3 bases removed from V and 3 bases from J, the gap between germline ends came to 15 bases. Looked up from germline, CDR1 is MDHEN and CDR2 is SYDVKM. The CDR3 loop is CASSLTGDVFYNEQFF. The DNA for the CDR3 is TGTGCCAGCAGTTTGACGGGAGACGTGTTCTACAATGAGCAGTTCTTC.

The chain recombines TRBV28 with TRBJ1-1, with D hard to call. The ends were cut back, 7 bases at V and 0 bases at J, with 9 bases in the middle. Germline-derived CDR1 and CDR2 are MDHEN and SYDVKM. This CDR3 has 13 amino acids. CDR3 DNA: TGTGCCAGCATCTACGGGGTGAACACTGAAGCTTTCTTT. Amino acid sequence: CASIYGVNTEAFF.

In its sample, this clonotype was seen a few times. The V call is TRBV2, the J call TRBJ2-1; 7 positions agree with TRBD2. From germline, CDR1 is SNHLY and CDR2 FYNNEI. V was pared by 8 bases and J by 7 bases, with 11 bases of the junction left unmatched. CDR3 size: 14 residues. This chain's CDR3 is CASPPAGPVNEQFF. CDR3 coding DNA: TGTGCCAGCCCCCCAGCGGGGCCCGTTAATGAGCAGTTCTTC.

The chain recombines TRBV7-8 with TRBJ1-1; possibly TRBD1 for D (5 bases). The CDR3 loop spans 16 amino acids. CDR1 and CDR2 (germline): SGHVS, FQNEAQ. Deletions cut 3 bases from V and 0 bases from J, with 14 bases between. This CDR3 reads CASSFHAGTLNTEAFF. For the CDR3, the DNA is TGTGCCAGCAGCTTCCACGCCGGGACTCTGAACACTGAAGCTTTCTTT.

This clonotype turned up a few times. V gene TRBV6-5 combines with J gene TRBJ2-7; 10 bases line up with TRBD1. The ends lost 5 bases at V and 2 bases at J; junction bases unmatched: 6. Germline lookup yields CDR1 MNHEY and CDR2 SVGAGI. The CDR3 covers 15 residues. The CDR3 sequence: CASSRGTGVTYEQYF. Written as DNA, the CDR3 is TGTGCCAGCAGTCGCGGGACAGGGGTTACCTACGAGCAGTACTTC.

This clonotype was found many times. CDR3 residues: CASSLMRGEYGYTF. The DNA for the CDR3 is TGTGCCAGCAGCTTAATGCGGGGAGAATATGGCTACACCTTC. The chain joins TRBV13 to TRBJ1-2; D not certain. Deletions cut 2 bases from V and 5 bases from J, with 12 bases between. Germline V gene data show CDR1 as PRHDT and CDR2 as FYEKMQ (reference sequence). The CDR3 is 14 residues long.